This TCR beta chain derives from a study of OX40 agonist ivuxolimab in advanced cancers. Whole-study context: Patients receiving dose escalation had hepatocellular carcinoma, melanoma, renal cell or head and neck cancer.

Repertoires were generated with immunoSEQ multiplex PCR, while TCRdb's copy carries only in-frame clones and drops some. Among around 50,000 clones listed, 79% were seen once. With 7 bases removed from V and 4 bases from J, the gap between germline ends came to 14 bases. Germline CDR1 and CDR2: SQVTM and ANQGSEA. The CDR3 runs to 13 residues. Peripheral blood came from all dose cohorts at three timepoints. The chain combines TRBV29-1 with TRBJ2-1; D is possibly TRBD2 (5 bases). The sample was CD4+ or CD8+ T cells sorted from blood, taken in a trial of the OX40 agonist ivuxolimab. This clonotype was obtained from an adult with an advanced solid tumor such as melanoma, head and neck, liver or kidney cancer. The CDR3 DNA follows: TGCAGCGGAGCGGAGACTTTTTACAATGAGCAGTTCTTC. The encoded protein is CSGAETFYNEQFF.